Listed below are T cell receptor beta chains from one sample, sequenced in a study of blood T cell repertoires in COVID-19. Profiled with immunoSEQ multiplex PCR; TCRdb holds only in-frame clones, not every one. Of about 270,000 clones listed, 80% to 85% are singletons. Material: peripheral blood. The receptors derive from a woman aged 55-70 years with active or convalescent COVID-19. Each CDR3 is given with its conserved first and last residue. A D gene is named only where the DNA matches it firmly. Clone size, where shown, is once, few, many, or a class for clones that have expanded.

TRBJ2-5 | TRBD2 | once | TRBV19 | CASSVSGAQETQYF | TGTGCCAGTAGTGTTAGCGGGGCCCAAGAGACCCAGTACTTC
TRBJ1-1 | TRBD1 | - | TRBV10-3 | CATRTGAANTEAFF | TGTGCCACCCGAACAGGGGCGGCGAACACTGAAGCTTTCTTT
TRBJ1-2 | TRBD1 | - | TRBV6-5 | CASSLGQGSSYGYTF | TGTGCCAGCAGTTTGGGACAGGGGTCTAGCTATGGCTACACCTTC
TRBJ2-5 | TRBD2 | - | TRBV2 | CASRRSSGGQETQYF | TGTGCCAGCAGGAGGTCTAGCGGGGGGCAAGAGACCCAGTACTTC
TRBJ2-3 | - | - | TRBV12-3/TRBV12-4 | CASSLVSGTQYF | TGTGCCAGCAGTTTAGTCTCGGGTACGCAGTATTTT
TRBJ2-7 | - | - | TRBV12-5 | CASGTDGYEQYF | TGTGCTAGTGGGACAGACGGCTACGAGCAGTACTTC
TRBJ1-1 | TRBD1 | - | TRBV3-1/TRBV3-2 | CASSQGQGRMNTEAFF | TGTGCCAGCAGCCAAGGACAGGGAAGGATGAACACTGAAGCTTTCTTT
TRBJ1-4 | TRBD1 | - | TRBV12-5 | CASGLPRGAGLRKLFF | TGTGCTAGTGGTTTGCCCAGGGGGGCCGGGCTGCGAAAACTGTTTTTT
TRBJ2-5 | - | - | TRBV5-1 | CASSSYLQETQYF | TGCGCCAGCAGCTCGTACTTACAAGAGACCCAGTACTTC
TRBJ2-7 | - | - | TRBV19 | CASSIGPGQAYEQYF | TGTGCCAGTAGTATAGGTCCAGGTCAGGCCTACGAGCAGTACTTC
TRBJ1-6 | - | once | TRBV14 | CASSPRTASYNSPLHF | TGTGCCAGCAGCCCCCGGACAGCCTCCTATAATTCACCCCTCCACTTT
TRBJ1-5 | - | few | TRBV2 | CASSGQGTYNQPQHF | TGTGCCAGCAGTGGGCAGGGGACATACAATCAGCCCCAGCATTTT
TRBJ1-2 | - | - | TRBV30 | CAWSVSGNYGYTF | TGTGCCTGGAGTGTATCCGGGAACTATGGCTACACCTTC
TRBJ2-1 | TRBD1 | - | TRBV25-1 | CASRQTGGVRNEQFF | TGTGCCAGCAGACAGACAGGGGGAGTGAGGAATGAGCAGTTCTTC
TRBJ1-6 | - | few | TRBV7-2 | CASSFAGTRNSPLHF | TGTGCCAGCAGCTTTGCCGGGACTCGGAATTCACCCCTCCACTTT
TRBJ2-7 | TRBD2 | - | TRBV6-5 | CASTSAGGVAYEQYF | TGTGCCAGCACCTCAGCCGGGGGGGTAGCCTACGAGCAGTACTTC
TRBJ1-2 | TRBD1 | few | TRBV14 | CASSQDPGTASYGYTF | TGTGCCAGCAGCCAAGACCCCGGGACAGCGAGCTATGGCTACACCTTC
TRBJ1-2 | - | - | TRBV2 | CASPERGVNNGYTF | TGTGCCAGCCCCGAGCGGGGGGTGAACAATGGCTACACCTTC
TRBJ2-7 | TRBD1 | - | TRBV30 | CAWGRDSYEQYF | TGTGCCTGGGGCCGGGACAGCTACGAGCAGTACTTC
TRBJ1-3 | - | - | TRBV4-2 | CASSQDRDSGNTIYF | TGTGCCAGCAGCCAAGACAGGGACTCTGGAAACACCATATATTTT
TRBJ1-5 | TRBD1 | - | TRBV7-2 | CASSLGTGRSDQPQHF | TGTGCCAGCAGCTTAGGGACAGGGAGATCGGATCAGCCCCAGCATTTT
TRBJ2-5 | - | - | TRBV7-9 | CASSLISWRDLKETQYF | TGTGCCAGCAGCTTAATATCTTGGCGGGACTTAAAAGAGACCCAGTACTTC
TRBJ2-2 | TRBD2 | - | TRBV29-1 | CSRTSGEVWTGELFF | TGCAGCAGGACTAGCGGGGAGGTTTGGACCGGGGAGCTGTTTTTT
TRBJ2-7 | TRBD1 | - | TRBV2 | CASRMSPGTASYEQYF | TGTGCCAGCAGAATGAGCCCGGGGACAGCTTCCTACGAGCAGTACTTC
TRBJ2-1 | TRBD1 | once | TRBV30 | CAWNQGDRQFF | TGTGCCTGGAACCAGGGGGATCGGCAGTTCTTC
TRBJ2-3 | TRBD1 | once | TRBV7-9 | CASSLDRGTDTQYF | TGTGCCAGCAGCTTGGACAGGGGAACAGATACGCAGTATTTT
TRBJ2-1 | TRBD2 | - | TRBV7-3 | CASSRQPTSGGPGQFF | TGTGCCAGCAGCCGTCAACCAACTAGCGGGGGACCGGGGCAGTTCTTC
TRBJ2-7 | TRBD1 | - | TRBV6-5 | CASSYSSGTGFPEQYF | TGTGCCAGCAGTTACTCTTCCGGGACAGGTTTTCCCGAGCAGTACTTC
TRBJ1-3 | - | few | TRBV18 | CASSPPSVAGNTIYF | TGTGCCAGCTCACCACCGTCCGTGGCCGGAAACACCATATATTTT
TRBJ2-4 | TRBD1 | - | TRBV24-1 | CATSGTGKNIQYF | TGTGCCACCAGTGGGACAGGGAAAAACATTCAGTACTTC
TRBJ2-1 | - | - | TRBV11-1 | CASSARWGRARNEQFF | TGTGCCAGCAGCGCTAGGTGGGGGCGGGCTCGGAATGAGCAGTTCTTC
TRBJ2-3 | - | few | TRBV11-2 | CASSLFISSTDTQYF | TGTGCCAGCAGCTTATTTATCAGTAGCACAGATACGCAGTATTTT
TRBJ1-2 | - | - | TRBV5-4 | CASSLGGTDYGYTF | TGTGCCAGCAGCTTGGGCGGGACTGACTATGGCTACACCTTC
TRBJ2-2 | TRBD1 | - | TRBV5-4 | CASSYAGGVSTGELFF | TGTGCCAGCAGCTACGCAGGGGGCGTCAGCACCGGGGAGCTGTTTTTT
TRBJ2-3 | TRBD1 | - | TRBV6-5 | CASRDRGITDTQYF | TGTGCCAGCAGGGACAGGGGGATCACAGATACGCAGTATTTT
TRBJ2-5 | TRBD2 | - | TRBV9 | CASSVAPQRGGQETQYF | TGTGCCAGCAGCGTAGCCCCTCAGCGGGGGGGCCAAGAGACCCAGTACTTC
TRBJ2-3 | TRBD1 | - | TRBV7-9 | CASSLDRGTDTQYF | TGTGCCAGCAGCTTGGACAGGGGGACAGATACGCAGTATTTT
TRBJ2-2 | - | - | TRBV5-4 | CASSLEASGELFF | TGTGCCAGCAGCTTGGAAGCCTCCGGGGAGCTGTTTTTT
TRBJ1-1 | - | - | TRBV27 | CASSTAMVPEAFF | TGTGCCAGCAGTACCGCTATGGTCCCTGAAGCTTTCTTT
TRBJ1-5 | - | - | TRBV29-1 | CSVGTPNSNQPQHF | TGCAGCGTTGGAACACCGAATAGCAATCAGCCCCAGCATTTT
TRBJ1-2 | TRBD1 | - | TRBV2 | CASSPRQGANYGYTF | TGTGCCAGCAGTCCTAGACAGGGGGCTAACTATGGCTACACCTTC
TRBJ2-3 | - | - | TRBV11-1 | CASSLAGTPTDTQYF | TGTGCCAGCAGCTTAGCGGGGACACCCACAGATACGCAGTATTTT
TRBJ1-6 | TRBD1 | - | TRBV7-9 | CASSLVGGHSSYNSPLHF | TGTGCCAGCAGCTTAGTAGGGGGCCATAGCTCCTATAATTCACCCCTCCACTTT
TRBJ1-3 | TRBD1 | once | TRBV5-5 | CASERGRGGNTIYF | TGTGCCAGCGAAAGGGGGCGCGGCGGAAACACCATATATTTT
TRBJ1-2 | TRBD1 | once | TRBV2 | CASSEIGGGYGYTF | TGTGCCAGCAGTGAGATAGGGGGCGGATATGGCTACACCTTC
TRBJ2-1 | TRBD2 | - | TRBV28 | CASYRIAGATNEQFF | TGTGCCAGCTACCGAATAGCGGGGGCCACTAATGAGCAGTTCTTC
TRBJ1-4 | - | - | TRBV10-3 | CAISAAGEKLFF | TGTGCCATCAGCGCAGCAGGGGAAAAACTGTTTTTT
TRBJ2-3 | TRBD2 | - | TRBV11-3 | CASSTRTSGGPDTQYF | TGTGCCAGCAGCACCAGGACTAGCGGGGGGCCAGATACGCAGTATTTT
TRBJ2-2 | TRBD1 | - | TRBV4-3 | CASSQLGTENTGELFF | TGCGCCAGCAGCCAACTAGGGACAGAGAACACCGGGGAGCTGTTTTTT
TRBJ1-5 | - | many | TRBV30 | CAADGGNQPQHF | TGTGCCGCGGACGGGGGTAATCAGCCCCAGCATTTT
TRBJ2-1 | - | - | TRBV6-2/TRBV6-3 | CASSYSLAGGNEQFF | TGTGCCAGCAGTTACTCTCTAGCTGGGGGGAATGAGCAGTTCTTC